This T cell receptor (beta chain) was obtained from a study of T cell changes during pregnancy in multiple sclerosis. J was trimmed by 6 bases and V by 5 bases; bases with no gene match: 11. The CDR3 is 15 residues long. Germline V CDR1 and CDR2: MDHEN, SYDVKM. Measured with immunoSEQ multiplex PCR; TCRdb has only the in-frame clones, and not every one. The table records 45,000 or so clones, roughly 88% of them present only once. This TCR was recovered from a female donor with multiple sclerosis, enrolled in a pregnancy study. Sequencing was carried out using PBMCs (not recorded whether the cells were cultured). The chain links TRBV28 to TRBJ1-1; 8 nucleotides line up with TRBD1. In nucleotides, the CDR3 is TGTGCCAGCAGTCAGAGACAGGGGAGGGGATCTGAAGCTTTCTTT. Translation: CASSQRQGRGSEAFF.